This entry lists 12 T cell receptor beta chains sequenced from one sample in a study of cytomegalovirus exposure and HLA in healthy donors. The study ran its PCR with 60 Vbeta and 13 Jbeta primers. The method was immunoSEQ multiplex PCR; TCRdb's version includes in-frame clones alone and lacks a portion of them. The table has about 180,000 clones, 76% seen once. Sequenced input: PBMCs. The origin of the receptors is a man aged 18-30 years in good health and CMV-seronegative.

This chain links TRBV7-2 with TRBJ2-3; the match to TRBD2 covers 8 bases. The CDR3 runs to 17 residues. With V trimmed by 1 base and J by 1 base, 7 bases remained unmatched. Germline V lookup: CDR1 SGHTA, CDR2 FQGNSA. The CDR3 DNA follows: TGTGCCAGCAGCTTAGTCGCTGGGCGGGGGGGCACAGATACGCAGTATTTT. Protein sequence: CASSLVAGRGGTDTQYF.

This clone was observed a handful of times. This same CDR3 is encoded by further DNA sequences in the sample. The rearrangement uses TRBV5-1 and TRBJ2-1; D might be TRBD2 (5 bases). The CDR3 contains 12 residues. The V gene's germline CDR1 is SGHRS and CDR2 YFSETQ. Trimming stripped 0 bases from V and 10 bases from J, with 8 bases between. The CDR3 sequence is CASSLAGEEQFF. CDR3 coding DNA: TGCGCCAGCAGCTTGGCCGGGGAGGAGCAGTTCTTC. The complete variable domain, with remaining parts taken from reference TRBV5-1 and TRBJ2-1, reads KAGVTQTPRYLIKTRGQQVTLSCSPISGHRSVSWYQQTPGQGLQFLFEYFSETQRNKGNFPGRFSGRQFSNSRSEMNVSTLELGDSALYLCASSLAGEEQFFGPGTRLTVL.

The chain carries TRBV25-1 and TRBJ2-1, with TRBD1 as a possible D gene (8 bases). V lost 7 bases and J 7 bases, leaving 20 bases between the germline ends. CDR1 MGHDK and CDR2 SYGVNS come from the germline V gene. The CDR3 extends over 15 amino acids. The CDR3 protein is CASTNTGQGGNEQFF. The CDR3 DNA reads TGTGCCAGCACTAATACCGGACAGGGAGGGAATGAGCAGTTCTTC.

J is TRBJ1-3 and V is TRBV19; D ambiguous. V was clipped by 1 base and J by 4 bases, with 5 bases between them. The CDR3 is made up of 13 amino acids. Germline assignment: CDR1 LNHDA and CDR2 SQIVND (reference sequence). DNA of the CDR3: TGTGCCAGTAGTATAGCCTCGGGAAACACCATATATTTT. Translating it yields CASSIASGNTIYF.

The rearrangement joins TRBV11-2 to TRBJ1-1; D is uncertain. V was shortened by 1 base and J by 0 bases, with 6 bases between the two germline ends. Looked up from germline, CDR1 is SGHAT and CDR2 is FQNNGV. CDR3 length equals 14 residues. The CDR3: CASSLVPMNTEAFF. Written as DNA, the CDR3 is TGTGCCAGCAGCTTAGTCCCCATGAACACTGAAGCTTTCTTT.

The rearrangement links TRBV27 to TRBJ1-5; 7 positions agree with TRBD1. The CDR3 has 15 amino acids. The trim removed 4 bases at V and 3 bases at J, leaving 6 bases unmatched. Germline values: CDR1 MNHEY, CDR2 SMNVEV (reference sequence). The DNA for the CDR3 is TGTGCCAGCAGTTCCCGACAGGGCCTCAATCAGCCCCAGCATTTT. Translating gives CASSSRQGLNQPQHF.

The gene calls are TRBV7-9 and TRBJ1-4; D call uncertain. Trimming removed 1 base from V and 0 bases from J, with 12 bases in between. Germline values: CDR1 SEHNR, CDR2 FQNEAQ (reference sequence). This CDR3 has 17 residues. The chain's CDR3 is CASSLVRPGSTNEKLFF. The CDR3 bases are TGTGCCAGCAGCTTAGTCAGACCGGGATCAACTAATGAAAAACTGTTTTTT.

The J gene is TRBJ2-7, the V gene TRBV5-4, with TRBD1 identical over 7 bases. There are 13 residues in the CDR3. The V gene's germline CDR1 is SGHNT and CDR2 YYREEE (reference sequence). After removal of 1 base from V and 5 bases from J, the junction contained 3 bases not matched to a gene. CDR3 DNA: TGTGCCAGCAGCTTGAGGGGGCGAAACGAGCAGTACTTC. Its translation: CASSLRGRNEQYF.

This rearrangement joins TRBV5-1 to TRBJ1-6; TRBD1 is a possible D gene (6 bases). This CDR3 has 15 amino acids. Germline V gene lookup returns CDR1 SGHRS and CDR2 YFSETQ. The V and J ends lost 4 bases and 7 bases respectively, with 15 bases between them. CDR3 nucleotides: TGCGCCAGCAGCGCCCGTACAGGGAAGAATTCACCCCTCCACTTT. The encoded protein is CASSARTGKNSPLHF. Drawing the rest from reference TRBV5-1 and TRBJ1-6, the complete variable domain is KAGVTQTPRYLIKTRGQQVTLSCSPISGHRSVSWYQQTPGQGLQFLFEYFSETQRNKGNFPGRFSGRQFSNSRSEMNVSTLELGDSALYLCASSARTGKNSPLHFGNGTRLTVT.

This clone was detected once. The CDR3 DNA is TGTGCCAGCAGCCGGGACACCACAGATACGCAGTATTTT. Its protein product is CASSRDTTDTQYF. The rearrangement uses TRBV7-3 and TRBJ2-3; the D gene is possibly TRBD1 (6 bases). Between the trimmed V and J ends, which lost 5 bases and 2 bases, there was a span of 8 bases. Germline assignment: CDR1 SGHTA and CDR2 FQGTGA. The CDR3 extends over 13 amino acids.

This CDR3 is CASSFSRRGNTEAFF. In DNA, the CDR3 is TGCGCCAGCAGTTTTTCGCGCCGTGGGAACACTGAAGCTTTCTTT. The V call is TRBV5-1, the J call TRBJ1-1; D unclear. There are 15 residues in the CDR3. CDR1 is SGHRS, CDR2 YFSETQ, per germline. V was pared by 5 bases and J by 1 base, with 15 bases between.

The chain combines TRBV5-1 with TRBJ2-5, with D maybe TRBD1 (6 bases). Germline-derived CDR1 and CDR2 are SGHRS and YFSETQ. Trimming took 4 bases from V and 3 from J, leaving 10 bases between them. The CDR3 runs 13 residues. CDR3 sequence (DNA): TGCGCCAGCAGCCAAACAGGGAAAGAGACCCAGTACTTC. It translates to CASSQTGKETQYF. The whole variable domain, filled in from reference TRBV5-1 and TRBJ2-5, reads KAGVTQTPRYLIKTRGQQVTLSCSPISGHRSVSWYQQTPGQGLQFLFEYFSETQRNKGNFPGRFSGRQFSNSRSEMNVSTLELGDSALYLCASSQTGKETQYFGPGTRLLVL.